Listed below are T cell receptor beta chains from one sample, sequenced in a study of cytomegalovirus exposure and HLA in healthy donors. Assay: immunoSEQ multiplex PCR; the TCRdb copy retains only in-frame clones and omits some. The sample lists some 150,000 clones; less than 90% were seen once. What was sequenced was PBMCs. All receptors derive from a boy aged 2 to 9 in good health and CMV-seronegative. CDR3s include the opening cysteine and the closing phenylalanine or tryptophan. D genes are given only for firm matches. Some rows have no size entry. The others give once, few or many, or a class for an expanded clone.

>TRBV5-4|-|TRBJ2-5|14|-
CASSAGGVMVAQYF
TGTGCCAGCAGCGCGGGCGGCGTCATGGTGGCCCAGTACTTC
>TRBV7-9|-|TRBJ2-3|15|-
CASSLYWQVADTQYF
TGTGCCAGCAGCTTATACTGGCAGGTGGCAGATACGCAGTATTTT
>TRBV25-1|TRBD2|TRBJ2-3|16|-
CASSERGGGAADTQYF
TGTGCCAGCAGTGAACGAGGCGGGGGGGCGGCAGATACGCAGTATTTT
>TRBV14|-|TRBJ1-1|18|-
CASSQVWSGGPLNTEAFF
TGTGCCAGCAGCCAAGTTTGGTCGGGAGGGCCTCTGAACACTGAAGCTTTCTTT
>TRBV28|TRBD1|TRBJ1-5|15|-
CASSLKQGAFQPQHF
TGTGCCAGCAGTTTAAAGCAGGGGGCTTTTCAGCCCCAGCATTTT
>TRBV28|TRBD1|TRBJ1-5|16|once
CASSLRTGGPGSVQHF
TGTGCCAGCAGTTTGCGGACAGGGGGCCCCGGGTCGGTCCAGCATTTT
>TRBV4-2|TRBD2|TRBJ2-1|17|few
CASSQGNSGGSYNEQFF
TGTGCCAGCAGCCAAGGCAATAGCGGGGGATCCTACAATGAGCAGTTCTTC
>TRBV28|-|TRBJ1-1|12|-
CASTDGNSEAFF
TGTGCCAGCACCGACGGTAACAGTGAAGCTTTCTTT
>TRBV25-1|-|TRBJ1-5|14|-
CAIRNPRTYQPQHF
TGTGCCATCCGTAACCCTCGGACTTATCAGCCCCAGCATTTT
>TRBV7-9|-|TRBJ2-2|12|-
CASSFFGGELFF
TGTGCCAGCAGCTTCTTCGGCGGGGAGCTGTTTTTT
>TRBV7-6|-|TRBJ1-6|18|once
CASSLTPGLAVKDSPLHF
TGTGCCAGCAGCTTAACCCCAGGGTTGGCAGTAAAAGATTCACCCCTCCACTTT
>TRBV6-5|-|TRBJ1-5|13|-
CASSQQGSQPQHF
TGTGCCAGCAGTCAACAGGGTTCGCAGCCCCAGCATTTT
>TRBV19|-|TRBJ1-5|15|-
CASSMGGESNQPQHF
TGTGCCAGTAGTATGGGAGGGGAGAGCAATCAGCCCCAGCATTTT
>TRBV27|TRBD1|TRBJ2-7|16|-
CASSLSTGTGTYEQYF
TGTGCCAGCAGTTTATCCACCGGGACAGGTACCTACGAGCAGTACTTC
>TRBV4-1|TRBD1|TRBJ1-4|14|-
CASSRTGNNEKLFF
TGCGCCAGCAGCCGGACAGGGAATAATGAAAAACTGTTTTTT
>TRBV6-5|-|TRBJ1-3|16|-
CASSYSRTVSGNTIYF
TGTGCCAGCAGTTACTCGCGGACAGTCTCTGGAAACACCATATATTTT
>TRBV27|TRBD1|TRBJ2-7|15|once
CASSILPGQGYEQYF
TGTGCCAGCAGCATTCTTCCGGGACAGGGGTACGAGCAGTACTTC
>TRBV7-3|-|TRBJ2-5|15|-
CASSFRGALIETQYF
TGTGCCAGCAGCTTCCGGGGAGCATTAATCGAGACCCAGTACTTC
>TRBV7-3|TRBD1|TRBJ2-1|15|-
CASSSPGQGYNEQFF
TGTGCCAGCAGCTCTCCGGGACAGGGCTACAATGAGCAGTTCTTC
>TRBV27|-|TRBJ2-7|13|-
CASSPRRVDEQYF
TGTGCCAGCAGTCCAAGGAGGGTAGACGAGCAGTACTTC
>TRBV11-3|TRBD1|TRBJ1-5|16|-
CASSLPGQETNQPQHF
TGTGCCAGCAGCTTACCGGGACAGGAAACAAATCAGCCCCAGCATTTT
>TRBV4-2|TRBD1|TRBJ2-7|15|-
CASSLGDRVNYKQYF
TGTGCCAGCAGCCTAGGGGACAGGGTGAACTACAAGCAGTACTTC
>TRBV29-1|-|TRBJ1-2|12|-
CSVEDSREGYTF
TGCAGCGTTGAAGACTCGAGGGAAGGCTACACCTTC
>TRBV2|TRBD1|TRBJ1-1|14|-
CASRRTGRGTEAFF
TGTGCCAGCAGACGGACAGGGAGGGGCACTGAAGCTTTCTTT
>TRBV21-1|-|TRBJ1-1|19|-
CASSKDRAGAVYEDTEAFF
TGTGCCAGCAGCAAAGACAGGGCAGGGGCCGTCTACGAGGACACTGAAGCTTTCTTT
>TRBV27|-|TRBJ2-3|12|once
CASSTTSDTQYF
TGTGCCAGCAGTACAACCTCAGATACGCAGTATTTT
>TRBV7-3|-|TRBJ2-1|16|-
CASSLARDGTYNEQFF
TGTGCCAGCAGCTTAGCGCGGGACGGCACCTACAATGAGCAGTTCTTC
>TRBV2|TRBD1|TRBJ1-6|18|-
CASSLTYPPGTENSPLHF
TGTGCCAGCAGTTTAACATACCCCCCAGGGACAGAGAATTCACCCCTCCACTTT
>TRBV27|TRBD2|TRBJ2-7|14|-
CASSPGRGVREQYF
TGTGCCAGCAGTCCCGGCCGGGGGGTCCGCGAGCAGTACTTC
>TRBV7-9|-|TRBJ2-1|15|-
CSSSLVWERRNEQFF
TGTTCCAGCAGCTTAGTATGGGAGAGACGGAATGAGCAGTTCTTC
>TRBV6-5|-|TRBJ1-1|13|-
CASKAPGRTEAFF
TGTGCCAGCAAGGCCCCCGGGAGGACTGAAGCTTTCTTT
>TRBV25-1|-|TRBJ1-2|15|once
CASSPRGGQGRGYTF
TGTGCCAGCAGTCCACGGGGAGGGCAGGGTAGGGGCTACACCTTC
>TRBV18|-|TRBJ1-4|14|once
CASSQTPRDEKLFF
TGTGCCAGCTCCCAAACCCCGAGGGATGAAAAACTGTTTTTT
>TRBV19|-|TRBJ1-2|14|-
CASKDSQNIYGYTF
TGTGCCAGTAAGGACAGCCAAAATATCTATGGCTACACCTTC
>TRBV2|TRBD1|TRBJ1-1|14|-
CASGVGQGSTEAFF
TGTGCCAGCGGTGTAGGACAGGGAAGTACTGAAGCTTTCTTT
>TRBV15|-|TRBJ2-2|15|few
CATSRDGLPTGELFF
TGTGCCACCAGCAGAGATGGACTACCCACCGGGGAGCTGTTTTTT
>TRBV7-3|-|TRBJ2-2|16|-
CASSLMVTVNTGELFF
TGTGCCAGCAGCTTAATGGTGACTGTTAACACCGGGGAGCTGTTTTTT
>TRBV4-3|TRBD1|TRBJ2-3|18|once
CASSQDRVTGVGTDTQYF
TGCGCCAGCAGCCAAGATCGAGTCACAGGGGTGGGCACAGATACGCAGTATTTT
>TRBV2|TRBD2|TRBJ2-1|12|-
CASRGGRNEQFF
TGTGCCAGCCGGGGGGGACGCAATGAGCAGTTCTTC
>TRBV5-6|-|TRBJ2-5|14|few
CASSLATPRETQYF
TGTGCCAGCAGCTTGGCTACACCGCGGGAGACCCAGTACTTC
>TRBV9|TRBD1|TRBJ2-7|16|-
CASSVGRGTSRYEQYF
TGTGCCAGCAGCGTCGGCAGGGGGACGTCTCGCTACGAGCAGTACTTC
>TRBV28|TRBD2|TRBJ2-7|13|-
CATLSGDYYEQYF
TGTGCCACCCTATCCGGGGACTACTACGAGCAGTACTTC
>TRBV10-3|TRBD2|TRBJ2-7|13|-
CASSSGGSYEQYF
TGTGCCTCTTCTAGCGGGGGGTCGTACGAGCAGTACTTC
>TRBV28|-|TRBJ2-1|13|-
CASNRDSYNEQFF
TGTGCCAGCAACAGAGACTCCTACAATGAGCAGTTCTTC
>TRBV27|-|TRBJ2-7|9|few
CANTYEQYF
TGTGCCAACACCTACGAGCAGTACTTC
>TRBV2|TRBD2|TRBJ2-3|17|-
CASTRRGGGLSTDTQYF
TGTGCCAGCACCCGAAGGGGCGGGGGACTAAGCACAGATACGCAGTATTTT
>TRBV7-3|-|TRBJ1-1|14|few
CASSKGVTNTEAFF
TGTGCCAGCAGCAAAGGGGTAACGAACACTGAAGCTTTCTTT
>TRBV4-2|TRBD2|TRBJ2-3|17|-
CASSPAPGLAGTDTQYF
TGTGCCAGCAGCCCGGCCCCGGGACTAGCGGGGACAGATACGCAGTATTTT
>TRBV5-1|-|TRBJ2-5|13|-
CASSSGQRETQYF
TGCGCCAGCAGCTCAGGACAGCGAGAGACCCAGTACTTC
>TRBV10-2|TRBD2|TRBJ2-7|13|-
CASTSGRSYEQYF
TGCGCCAGCACTAGCGGGCGCTCCTACGAGCAGTACTTC
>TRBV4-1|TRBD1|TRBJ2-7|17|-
CASSQRSTGVSNYEQYF
TGCGCCAGCAGCCAACGCTCCACAGGGGTCTCCAACTACGAGCAGTACTTC